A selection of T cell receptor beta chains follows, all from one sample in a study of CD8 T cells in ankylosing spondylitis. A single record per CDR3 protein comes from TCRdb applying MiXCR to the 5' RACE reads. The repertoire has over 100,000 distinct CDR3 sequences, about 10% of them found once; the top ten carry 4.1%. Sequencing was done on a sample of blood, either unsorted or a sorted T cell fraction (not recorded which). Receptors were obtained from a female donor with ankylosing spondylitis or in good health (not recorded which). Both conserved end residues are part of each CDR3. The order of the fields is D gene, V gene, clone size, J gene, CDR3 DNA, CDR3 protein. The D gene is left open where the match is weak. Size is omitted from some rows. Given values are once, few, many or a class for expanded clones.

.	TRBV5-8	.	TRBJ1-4	TGTGCCAGCAGACCAACACCTTTTACTAATGAAAAACTGTTTTTT	CASRPTPFTNEKLFF
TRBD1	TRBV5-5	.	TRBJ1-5	TGTGCCAGCAGCTTTGGACAGGGTAGTCAGCCCCAGCATTTT	CASSFGQGSQPQHF
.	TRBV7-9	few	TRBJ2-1	TGTGCCAGCAGCTTAGGAGTGGGCAATGAGCAGTTCTTC	CASSLGVGNEQFF
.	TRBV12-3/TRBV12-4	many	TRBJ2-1	TGTGCCAGCAGGCGGACTAATGAGCAGTTCTTC	CASRRTNEQFF
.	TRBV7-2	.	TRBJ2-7	TGTGCCAGCAGCTTAGCCGGGGGGCGGGTCTCCATGTACGAGCAGTACTTC	CASSLAGGRVSMYEQYF
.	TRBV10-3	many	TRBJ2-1	TGTGCCACCGGACGCGGAAATGAGCAGTTCTTC	CATGRGNEQFF
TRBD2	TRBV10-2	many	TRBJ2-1	TGCGCCAGCAGTTTTCCTAGCGGGAGCTCCTACAATGAGCAGTTCTTC	CASSFPSGSSYNEQFF
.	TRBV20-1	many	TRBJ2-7	TGCAGTGCTAGAGATGGTAGGATTCGGTACGAGCAGTACTTC	CSARDGRIRYEQYF
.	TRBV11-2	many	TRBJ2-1	TGTGCCAGCAAGGATCTGCGGTTCAATGAGCAGTTCTTC	CASKDLRFNEQFF
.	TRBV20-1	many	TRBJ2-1	TGCAGTGCCGGAAGTGGGGCTAGCCCAAACAATGAGCAGTTCTTC	CSAGSGASPNNEQFF
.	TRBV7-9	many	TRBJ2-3	TGTGCCAGCAGCTTAGCCCGGGACCGCAATACGCAGTATTTT	CASSLARDRNTQYF
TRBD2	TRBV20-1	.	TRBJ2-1	TGCAGTGCTAGTGGCGGGAGAGGAAATGAGCAGTTCTTC	CSASGGRGNEQFF
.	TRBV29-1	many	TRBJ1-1	TGCAGCGTTGATGGGGCCTTGGCGTCGAACACTGAAGCTTTCTTT	CSVDGALASNTEAFF
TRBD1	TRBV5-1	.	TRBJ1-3	TGCGCCAGCAGCTTGGGTAACTCACAGGGGGAAAACACCATATATTTT	CASSLGNSQGENTIYF
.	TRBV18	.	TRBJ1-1	TGTGCCAGCTCACCACCTTTCCGGACTGAAGCTTTCTTT	CASSPPFRTEAFF
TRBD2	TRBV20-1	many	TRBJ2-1	TGCAGTGCGAAGAGATGGACTAGCGGGGACAATGAGCAGTTCTTC	CSAKRWTSGDNEQFF
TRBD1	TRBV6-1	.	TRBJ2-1	TGTGCCAGCAGTCCTGCGGACAGGGATCTTGAGCAGTTCTTC	CASSPADRDLEQFF
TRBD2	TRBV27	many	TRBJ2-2	TGTGCCAGGGTAGCGGGGATGGTTACCGGGGAGCTGTTTTTT	CARVAGMVTGELFF
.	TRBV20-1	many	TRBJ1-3	TGCAGTGCTAGTTTGGGATCTACCGGAAACACCATATATTTT	CSASLGSTGNTIYF
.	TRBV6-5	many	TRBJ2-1	TGTGCCACCCAGAACCAGCGCAATGAGCAGTTCTTC	CATQNQRNEQFF
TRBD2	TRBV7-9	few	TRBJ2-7	TGTGCCAGCAGTTTTAGACCGAGCGGGAGGGCGGGGGAGCAGTACTTC	CASSFRPSGRAGEQYF
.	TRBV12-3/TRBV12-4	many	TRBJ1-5	TGTGCCAGCAGTTTTCAGGGTGAAGGGAGTCAGCCCCAGCATTTT	CASSFQGEGSQPQHF
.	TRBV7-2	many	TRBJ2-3	TGTGCCAGCAGTTTAACGGGGTTTAAAGAATCAGATACGCAGTATTTT	CASSLTGFKESDTQYF
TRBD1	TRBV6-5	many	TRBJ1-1	TGTGCCAGCAGTTACTCCGACCCAGGGGGCTGGAGCACTGAAGCTTTCTTT	CASSYSDPGGWSTEAFF
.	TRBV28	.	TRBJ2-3	TGTGCCAGCAGTTTACCGACTTATACGCAGTATTTT	CASSLPTYTQYF
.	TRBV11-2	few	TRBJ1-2	TGTGCCAGCAGCTTAGGTCTTGAATATGGCTACACCTTC	CASSLGLEYGYTF
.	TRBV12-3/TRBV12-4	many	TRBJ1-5	TGTGCCGTCCAGGTGGGCGATCAGCCCCAGCATTTT	CAVQVGDQPQHF
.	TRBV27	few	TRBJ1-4	TGTGCCAGCAGTCCCCGCCAGGATGAAAAACTGTTTTTT	CASSPRQDEKLFF
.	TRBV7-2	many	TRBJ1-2	TGTGCCAGCAGCTTAGCGGCACCCGGGGGCTATGGCTACACCTTC	CASSLAAPGGYGYTF
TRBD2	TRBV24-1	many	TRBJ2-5	TGTGCCACCAGTGGAGGGAGCGGGGCGGGGGAGACCCAGTACTTC	CATSGGSGAGETQYF
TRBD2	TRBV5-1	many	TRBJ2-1	TGCGCCAGCAGGGAGACTAGCGGGAGTACCTATGAGCAGTTCTTC	CASRETSGSTYEQFF
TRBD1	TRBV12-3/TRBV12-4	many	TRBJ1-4	TGTGCCAGCAGTTCTCAGGGGGCGTCTGGTGAAAAACTGTTTTTT	CASSSQGASGEKLFF
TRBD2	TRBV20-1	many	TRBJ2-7	TGCAGTGCACTAGCGGTCACCCACCCCTACGAGCAGTACTTC	CSALAVTHPYEQYF
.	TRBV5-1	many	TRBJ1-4	TGCGCCAGCAGCTTAACTGTCGCCGGGCTGACTAATGAAAAACTGTTTTTT	CASSLTVAGLTNEKLFF
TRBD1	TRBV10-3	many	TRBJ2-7	TGTGCCATCAGCGGACAGGGAGGACCCTACGAGCAGTACTTC	CAISGQGGPYEQYF
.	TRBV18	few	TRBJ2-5	TGTGCCAGCTCACCATTGGACTATCTGGAGACCCAGTACTTC	CASSPLDYLETQYF
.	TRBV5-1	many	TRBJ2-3	TGCGCCAGCAGCTTGGCCGCCGGGGAAGATACGCAGTATTTT	CASSLAAGEDTQYF
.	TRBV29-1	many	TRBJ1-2	TGCAGCGTTGCCCGACAGCACTATGGCTACACCTTC	CSVARQHYGYTF
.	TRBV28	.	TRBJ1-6	TGTGCCAGCAGCCCGAGGAGCTATAATTCACCCCTCCACTTT	CASSPRSYNSPLHF
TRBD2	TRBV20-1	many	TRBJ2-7	TGCAGTGCTAGACCGGGACTAGCGGACTACGAGCAGTACTTC	CSARPGLADYEQYF
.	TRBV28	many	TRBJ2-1	TGTGCCAGCAAGGGGTCATCTGCAGGGAGCAATGAGCAGTTCTTC	CASKGSSAGSNEQFF
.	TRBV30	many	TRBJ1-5	TGTGCCTGGGCAAGAGGGAGCGATCAGCCCCAGCATTTT	CAWARGSDQPQHF
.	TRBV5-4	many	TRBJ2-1	TGTGCCAGCAGTCTTGCGTATGAACTATTTAATGAGCAGTTCTTC	CASSLAYELFNEQFF
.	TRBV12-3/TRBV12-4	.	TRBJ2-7	TGTGCCAGCAGTTTTAATAGCGCCATTTCCTACGAGCAGTACTTC	CASSFNSAISYEQYF
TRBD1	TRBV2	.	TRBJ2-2	TGTGCCAGCAGTGTTGGGACAGTTAACACCGGGGAGCTGTTTTTT	CASSVGTVNTGELFF
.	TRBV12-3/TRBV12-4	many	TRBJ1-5	TGTGCCAGTTGCGCTGGGGGAAATCAGCCCCAGCATTTT	CASCAGGNQPQHF
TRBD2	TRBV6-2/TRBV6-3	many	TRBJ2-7	TGTGCCAGCAGTGGCGGGAGTTTAAACGAGCAGTACTTC	CASSGGSLNEQYF